These 19 T cell receptor beta chains were all obtained from the same sample, sequenced in a study of blood T cell repertoires in COVID-19. Sequenced by immunoSEQ multiplex PCR; TCRdb stores in-frame clones only, minus some. The profile shows about 250,000 clones, about nine tenths of them singletons. Sequencing input: peripheral blood. These receptors came from a woman between 35 and 50 years old who had recovered from COVID-19.

This chain joins TRBV4-1 and TRBJ1-1; 8 nucleotides agree with TRBD1. The length of the CDR3 is 17 residues. Unmatched junction bases numbered 9, after V lost 0 bases and J lost 3 bases. Germline CDR1 reads MGHRA; CDR2 reads YSYEKL. The CDR3 region has the DNA TGCGCCAGCAGCCAAGAGTTTTACCAGGGGGCCTACACTGAAGCTTTCTTT. Its protein product is CASSQEFYQGAYTEAFF.

In nucleotides, the CDR3 is TGTGCCAGCAGGCCGGCAGGGGGTCCTGGCTACACCTTC. Residues: CASRPAGGPGYTF. The chain is built from TRBV11-3 and TRBJ1-2; 7 positions match TRBD1. The length of the CDR3 is 13 residues. V shed 6 bases, J shed 7 bases, and the junction held 8 bases outside the gene matches. Germline values: CDR1 SGHNT, CDR2 YENEEA. The full variable domain, its missing parts supplied by reference TRBV11-3 and TRBJ1-2, is EAGVVQSPRYKIIEKKQPVAFWCNPISGHNTLYWYLQNLGQGPELLIRYENEEAVDDSQLPKDRFSAERLKGVDSTLKIQPAELGDSAVYLCASRPAGGPGYTFGSGTRLTVV.

The chain joins TRBV18 to TRBJ2-3, with 11 bases aligning to TRBD2. The CDR3 loop spans 15 amino acids. Germline CDR1 reads KGHSH; CDR2 reads LQKENI. V gave up 0 bases and J gave up 13 bases; unmatched junction bases: 9. The chain's CDR3 is CASSPPGTSGTAEYF. The CDR3, as DNA: TGTGCCAGCTCACCACCAGGGACTAGCGGTACCGCGGAGTATTTT.

CDR3 sequence (DNA): TGCGCCAGCAGCTGGCGGGAAGGGGAGACCCAGTACTTC. Translating gives CASSWREGETQYF. The chain carries TRBV5-1 and TRBJ2-5; D might be TRBD2 (6 bases). This CDR3 is 13 amino acids long. Germline CDR1 is SGHRS and CDR2 is YFSETQ. Between the trimmed V and J ends, which lost 3 bases and 5 bases, there was a span of 11 bases.

The CDR3 nucleotides are TGTGCCAGCAGCTTGAATAACAGGGGTCCAGATACGCAGTATTTT. Amino acids: CASSLNNRGPDTQYF. The chain has TRBV28 and TRBJ2-3; 7 positions match TRBD1. This CDR3 comprises 15 residues. CDR1 and CDR2 (germline): MDHEN, SYDVKM. J lost 4 bases, V lost 6 bases, and 10 bases had no gene match.

Concerning this clone: The sample holds other DNA sequences that translate to the same CDR3. The chain carries TRBV2 and TRBJ1-5, with D possibly matching TRBD1 (5 bases). This CDR3 contains 14 residues. With 1 base removed from V and 4 bases from J, the gap between germline ends came to 8 bases. CDR1 and CDR2 (germline): SNHLY, FYNNEI. CDR3 sequence (DNA): TGTGCCAGCAGTGAAGGCCAGGGAAATCAGCCCCAGCATTTT. It is translated as CASSEGQGNQPQHF.

The rearrangement joins TRBV5-1 to TRBJ2-7, with 8 bases identical to TRBD2. Losses at the gene ends were 4 bases for V and 3 bases for J; bases not matched to a gene: 3. The germline V gene has CDR1 SGHRS and CDR2 YFSETQ. The CDR3 has 13 residues. Written as DNA, the CDR3 is TGCGCCAGCAGCAAAGCGGGAGACTACGAGCAGTACTTC. Encoded protein: CASSKAGDYEQYF.

The chain recombines TRBV5-4 with TRBJ2-7; TRBD2 agrees at 10 bases. From germline, CDR1 is SGHNT and CDR2 YYREEE (reference sequence). The CDR3 runs to 16 residues. The V segment lost 5 bases and the J segment 3 bases; nucleotides outside the gene matches: 11. In nucleotides, the CDR3 is TGTGCCAGCAGTGATGGCGGCCTAGCGGGAGACTACGAGCAGTACTTC. It codes for CASSDGGLAGDYEQYF. The full variable domain, rest sourced from reference TRBV5-4 and TRBJ2-7, is ETGVTQSPTHLIKTRGQQVTLRCSSQSGHNTVSWYQQALGQGPQFIFQYYREEENGRGNFPPRFSGLQFPNYSSELNVNALELDDSALYLCASSDGGLAGDYEQYFGPGTRLTVT.

The chain uses TRBV6-5 and TRBJ1-4; 8 nucleotides align to TRBD1. The CDR3 has 14 amino acids. Germline V gives CDR1 MNHEY, CDR2 SVGAGI. V shed 9 bases, J shed 2 bases, and the junction held 5 bases outside the gene matches. The CDR3 is CASGTGRTNEKLFF. Written as DNA, the CDR3 is TGTGCCAGTGGGACAGGTCGGACTAATGAAAAACTGTTTTTT.

The chain couples TRBV4-1 to TRBJ1-5; the match to TRBD1 covers 9 bases. The length of the CDR3 is 15 residues. The V gene end was trimmed by 0 bases and the J gene end by 6 bases; junction bases not matched to a gene: 3. Germline V CDR1 and CDR2: MGHRA, YSYEKL. This chain's CDR3 is CASSQDGQGSQPQHF. The CDR3 DNA reads as TGCGCCAGCAGCCAAGATGGACAGGGGAGTCAGCCCCAGCATTTT.

V gene TRBV5-1 combines with J gene TRBJ2-7; D is perhaps TRBD2 (6 bases). This CDR3 is 16 amino acids long. Germline lookup yields CDR1 SGHRS and CDR2 YFSETQ. The V gene lost 0 bases and the J gene lost 2 bases, with 15 bases spanning the gap. In nucleotides, the CDR3 is TGCGCCAGCAGCTTGGATCCCCGGGAGAAAGCCTACGAGCAGTACTTC. It yields the protein CASSLDPREKAYEQYF.

The chain recombines TRBV9 with TRBJ2-3; 15 nucleotides agree with TRBD2. CDR3 length equals 17 residues. V was pared by 2 bases and J by 4 bases, with 5 bases of the junction left unmatched. The germline V gene encodes CDR1 SGDLS and CDR2 YYNGEE. CDR3 nucleotides: TGTGCCAGCAGCGTGGGACTAGCGGGAGGTGTTGCAGATACGCAGTATTTT. Translated: CASSVGLAGGVADTQYF.

Many counts were recorded for this clone. The CDR3 reads CASAQLSGLQGARGYGYTF. In nucleotides, the CDR3 is TGTGCCAGTGCGCAGCTTAGTGGTCTACAGGGGGCGCGCGGCTATGGCTACACCTTC. The chain employs TRBV7-9 and TRBJ1-2; 9 positions agree with TRBD1. In germline, CDR1 is SEHNR, CDR2 FQNEAQ (reference sequence). CDR3 length equals 19 residues. The ends lost 9 bases at V and 4 bases at J; junction bases unmatched: 24.

V is TRBV5-1 and J is TRBJ2-7; 8 nucleotides agree with TRBD2. From germline, CDR1 is SGHRS and CDR2 YFSETQ. The CDR3 loop spans 18 amino acids. The trim removed 2 bases at V and 3 bases at J, leaving 16 bases unmatched. CDR3 bases: TGCGCCAGCAGCTTTTTTTTGCACCGGGCGGGAGGCTTCTACGAGCAGTACTTC. Translating gives CASSFFLHRAGGFYEQYF. Together with reference TRBV5-1 and TRBJ2-7, the CDR3 gives the full variable domain: KAGVTQTPRYLIKTRGQQVTLSCSPISGHRSVSWYQQTPGQGLQFLFEYFSETQRNKGNFPGRFSGRQFSNSRSEMNVSTLELGDSALYLCASSFFLHRAGGFYEQYFGPGTRLTVT.

The chain links TRBV28 to TRBJ1-1; possible D gene TRBD1, 6 bases. From germline, CDR1 is MDHEN and CDR2 SYDVKM. V was shortened by 3 bases and J by 1 base, with 9 bases between the two germline ends. CDR3 size: 14 residues. The CDR3 is CASSFRGANTEAFF. The CDR3 region has the DNA TGTGCCAGCAGTTTCCGGGGGGCGAACACTGAAGCTTTCTTT.

The CDR3, as DNA: TGTGCCAGCAGCCCCCACGGACTAGCGCCATACAATGAGCAGTTCTTC. Translation: CASSPHGLAPYNEQFF. The V gene is TRBV9, the J gene TRBJ2-1; 9 positions match TRBD2. The V and J ends lost 4 bases and 4 bases, in that order; junction bases with no gene match: 9. The CDR3 length is 16 residues. Germline CDR1 reads SGDLS; CDR2 reads YYNGEE.

The chain links TRBV5-1 to TRBJ2-1, with 12 nucleotides matching TRBD2. Germline V gene sequence: CDR1 SGHRS, CDR2 YFSETQ. This CDR3 has 15 residues. V shed 4 bases, J shed 7 bases, and the junction held 6 bases outside the gene matches. The CDR3 reads CASSPSSGRENEQFF. DNA for the CDR3: TGCGCCAGCAGCCCGTCTAGCGGGAGGGAGAATGAGCAGTTCTTC.

This chain connects TRBV11-2 to TRBJ1-2; TRBD1 agrees at 7 bases. This CDR3 is 14 amino acids long. Losses at the gene ends were 3 bases for V and 6 bases for J; bases not matched to a gene: 7. The germline V gene encodes CDR1 SGHAT and CDR2 FQNNGV. The CDR3 sequence: CASSFWVQGDGYTF. In DNA form, the CDR3 reads TGTGCCAGCAGCTTTTGGGTGCAGGGGGATGGCTACACCTTC.

This clone has a single count. This chain uses TRBV4-1 with TRBJ2-3; the match to TRBD2 covers 9 bases. The V gene end was trimmed by 3 bases and the J gene end by 4 bases; junction bases not matched to a gene: 8. Germline V gene sequence: CDR1 MGHRA, CDR2 YSYEKL. This CDR3 has 16 amino acids. The CDR3 coding sequence is TGCGCCAGCAGCCAGGGGGCGGCGGGAGGGGCAGATACGCAGTATTTT. Its protein is CASSQGAAGGADTQYF.